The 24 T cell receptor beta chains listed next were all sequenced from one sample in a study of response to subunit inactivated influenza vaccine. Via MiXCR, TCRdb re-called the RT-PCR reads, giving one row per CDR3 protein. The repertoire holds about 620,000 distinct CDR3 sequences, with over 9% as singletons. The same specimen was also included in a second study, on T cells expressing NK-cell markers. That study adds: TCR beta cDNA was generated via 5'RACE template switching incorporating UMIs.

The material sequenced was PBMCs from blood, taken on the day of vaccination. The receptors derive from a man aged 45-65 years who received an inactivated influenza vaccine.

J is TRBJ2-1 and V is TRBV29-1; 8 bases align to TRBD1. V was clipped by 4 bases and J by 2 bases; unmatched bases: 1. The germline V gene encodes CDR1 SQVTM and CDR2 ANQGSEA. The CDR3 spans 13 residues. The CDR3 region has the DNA TGCAGCGTTGTGGACAGGGCCTACAATGAGCAGTTCTTC. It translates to CSVVDRAYNEQFF.

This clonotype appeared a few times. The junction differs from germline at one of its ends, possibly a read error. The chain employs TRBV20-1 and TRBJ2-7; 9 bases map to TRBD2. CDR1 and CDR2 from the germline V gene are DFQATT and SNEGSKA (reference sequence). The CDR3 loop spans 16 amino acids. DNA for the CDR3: TGCAGTGCGATACCTCCTACTGGAGGGGTAGCGGGAGATAAAGTTTTC. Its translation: CSAIPPTGGVAGDKVF.

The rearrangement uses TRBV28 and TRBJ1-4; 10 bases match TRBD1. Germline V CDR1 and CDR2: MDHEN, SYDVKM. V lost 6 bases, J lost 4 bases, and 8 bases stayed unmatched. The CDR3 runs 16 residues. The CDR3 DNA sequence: TGTGCCAGCAGACCTGACAGGGGGCTCGGTAATGAAAAACTGTTTTTT. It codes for CASRPDRGLGNEKLFF.

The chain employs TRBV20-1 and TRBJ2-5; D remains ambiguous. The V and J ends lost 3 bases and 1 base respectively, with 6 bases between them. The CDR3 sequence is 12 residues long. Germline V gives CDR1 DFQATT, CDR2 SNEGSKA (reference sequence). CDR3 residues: CSARYSQETQYF. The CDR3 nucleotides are TGCAGTGCTAGGTACTCCCAAGAGACCCAGTACTTC.

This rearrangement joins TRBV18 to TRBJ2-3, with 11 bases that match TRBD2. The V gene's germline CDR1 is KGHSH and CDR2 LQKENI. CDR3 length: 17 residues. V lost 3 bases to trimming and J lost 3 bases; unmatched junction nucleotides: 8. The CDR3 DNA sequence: TGTGCCAGCTCACCGCGCACTAGCGGGAGTTCTACAGATACGCAGTATTTT. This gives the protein CASSPRTSGSSTDTQYF.

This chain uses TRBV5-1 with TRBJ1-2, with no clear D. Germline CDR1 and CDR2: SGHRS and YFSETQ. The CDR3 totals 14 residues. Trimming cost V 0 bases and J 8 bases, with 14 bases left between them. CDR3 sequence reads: CASSLDAYLSGYTF. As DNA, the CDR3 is TGCGCCAGCAGCTTGGACGCATACCTCTCGGGCTACACCTTC.

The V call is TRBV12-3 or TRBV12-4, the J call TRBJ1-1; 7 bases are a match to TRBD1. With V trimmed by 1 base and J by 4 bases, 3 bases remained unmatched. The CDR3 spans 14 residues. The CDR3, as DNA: TGTGCCAGCAGTTTAGTTGCAGGGGGCACTGAAGCTTTCTTT. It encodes CASSLVAGGTEAFF.

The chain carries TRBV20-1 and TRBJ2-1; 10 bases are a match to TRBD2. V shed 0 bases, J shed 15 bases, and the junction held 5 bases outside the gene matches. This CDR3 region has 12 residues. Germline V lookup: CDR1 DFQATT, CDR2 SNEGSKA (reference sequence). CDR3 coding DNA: TGCAGTGCTAGAGATGGAGGACTAGCGGCGTTCTTC. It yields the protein CSARDGGLAAFF.

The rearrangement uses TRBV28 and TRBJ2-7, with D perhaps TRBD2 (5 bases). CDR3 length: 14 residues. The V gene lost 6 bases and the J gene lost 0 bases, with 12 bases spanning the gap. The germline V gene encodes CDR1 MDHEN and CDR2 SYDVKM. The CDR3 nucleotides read TGTGCCAGCAGGGCGAGGGATTTCTCCTACGAGCAGTACTTC. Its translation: CASRARDFSYEQYF.

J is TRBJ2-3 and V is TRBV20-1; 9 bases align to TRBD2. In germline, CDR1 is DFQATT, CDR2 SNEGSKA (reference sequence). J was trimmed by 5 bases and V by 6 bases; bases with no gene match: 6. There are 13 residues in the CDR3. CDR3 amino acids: CSAQRGEVDTQYF. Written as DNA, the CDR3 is TGCAGTGCCCAGCGGGGGGAGGTAGATACGCAGTATTTT.

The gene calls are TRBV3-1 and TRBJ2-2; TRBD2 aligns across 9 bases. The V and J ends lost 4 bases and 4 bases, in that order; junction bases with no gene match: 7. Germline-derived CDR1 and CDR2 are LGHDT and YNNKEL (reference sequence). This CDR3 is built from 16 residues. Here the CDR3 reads CASSRFGRGGTGELFF. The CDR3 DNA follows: TGTGCCAGCAGCCGCTTCGGGCGGGGGGGCACCGGGGAGCTGTTTTTT.

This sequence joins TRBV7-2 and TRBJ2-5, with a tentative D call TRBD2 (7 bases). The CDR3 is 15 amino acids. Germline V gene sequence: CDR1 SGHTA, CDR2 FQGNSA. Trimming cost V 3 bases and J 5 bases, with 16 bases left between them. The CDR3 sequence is CASSFNPGGSETQYF. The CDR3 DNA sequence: TGTGCCAGCAGCTTTAACCCGGGGGGCTCGGAGACCCAGTACTTC.

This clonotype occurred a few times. The CDR3 sequence is CASSEGWITGELFF. DNA of the CDR3: TGCGCCAGCAGCGAGGGTTGGATTACCGGGGAGCTGTTTTTT. V usage is TRBV5-1 and J usage is TRBJ2-2, with D possibly matching TRBD2 (5 bases). The CDR3 has 14 amino acids. Germline V CDR1 and CDR2: SGHRS, YFSETQ. V was shortened by 4 bases and J by 5 bases, with 12 bases between the two germline ends.

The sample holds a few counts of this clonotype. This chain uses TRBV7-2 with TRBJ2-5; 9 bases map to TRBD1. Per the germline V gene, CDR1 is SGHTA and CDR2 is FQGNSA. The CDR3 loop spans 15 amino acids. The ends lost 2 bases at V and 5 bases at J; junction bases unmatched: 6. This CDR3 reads CASSLWGQGGETQYF. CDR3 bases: TGTGCCAGCAGCTTATGGGGACAGGGCGGGGAGACCCAGTACTTC. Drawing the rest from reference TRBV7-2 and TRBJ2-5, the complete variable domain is GAGVSQSPSNKVTEKGKDVELRCDPISGHTALYWYRQSLGQGLEFLIYFQGNSAPDKSGLPSDRFSAERTGGSVSTLTIQRTQQEDSAVYLCASSLWGQGGETQYFGPGTRLLVL.

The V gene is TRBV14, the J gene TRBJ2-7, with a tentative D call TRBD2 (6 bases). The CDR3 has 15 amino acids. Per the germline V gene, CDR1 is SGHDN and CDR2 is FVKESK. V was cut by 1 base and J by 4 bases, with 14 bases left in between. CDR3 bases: TGTGCCAGCAGCCAAGGGTGGGGACTCAGATACGAGCAGTACTTC. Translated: CASSQGWGLRYEQYF.

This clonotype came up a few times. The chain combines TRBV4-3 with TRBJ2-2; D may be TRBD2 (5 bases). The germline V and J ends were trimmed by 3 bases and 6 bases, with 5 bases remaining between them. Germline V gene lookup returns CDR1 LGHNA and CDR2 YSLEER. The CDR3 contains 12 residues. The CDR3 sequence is CASSQRAGELFF. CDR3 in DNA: TGCGCCAGCAGCCAGCGGGCCGGGGAGCTGTTTTTT.

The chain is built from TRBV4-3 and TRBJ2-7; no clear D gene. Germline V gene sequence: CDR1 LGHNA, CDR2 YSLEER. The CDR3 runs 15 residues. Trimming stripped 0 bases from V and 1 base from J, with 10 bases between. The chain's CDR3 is CASSQEWRISYEQYF. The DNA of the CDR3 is TGCGCCAGCAGCCAAGAATGGCGGATTTCCTACGAGCAGTACTTC.

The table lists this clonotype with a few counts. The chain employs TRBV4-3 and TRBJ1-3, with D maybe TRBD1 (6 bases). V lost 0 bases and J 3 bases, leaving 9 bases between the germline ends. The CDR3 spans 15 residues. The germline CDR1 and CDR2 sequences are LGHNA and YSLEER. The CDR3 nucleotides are TGCGCCAGCAGCCAAGACAGGGGATTTGGAAACACCATATATTTT. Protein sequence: CASSQDRGFGNTIYF.

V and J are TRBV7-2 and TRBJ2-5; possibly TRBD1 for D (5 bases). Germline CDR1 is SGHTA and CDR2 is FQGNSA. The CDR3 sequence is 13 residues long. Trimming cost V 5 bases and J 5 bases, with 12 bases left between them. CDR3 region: CASSSRVRETQYF. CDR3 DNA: TGTGCCAGCAGCAGCAGGGTACGTGAGACCCAGTACTTC.

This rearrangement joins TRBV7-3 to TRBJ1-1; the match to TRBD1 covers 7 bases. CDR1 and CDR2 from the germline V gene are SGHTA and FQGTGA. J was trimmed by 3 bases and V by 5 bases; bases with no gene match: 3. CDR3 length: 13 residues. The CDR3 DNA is TGTGCCAGCAGCCCCGGGACAGACACTGAAGCTTTCTTT. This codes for CASSPGTDTEAFF.

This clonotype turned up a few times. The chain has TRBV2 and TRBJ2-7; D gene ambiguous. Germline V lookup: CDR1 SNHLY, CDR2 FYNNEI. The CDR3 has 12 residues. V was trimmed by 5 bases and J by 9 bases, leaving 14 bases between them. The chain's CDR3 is CASSLVDALQYF. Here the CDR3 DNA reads TGTGCCAGCAGTCTCGTCGACGCATTGCAGTACTTC.

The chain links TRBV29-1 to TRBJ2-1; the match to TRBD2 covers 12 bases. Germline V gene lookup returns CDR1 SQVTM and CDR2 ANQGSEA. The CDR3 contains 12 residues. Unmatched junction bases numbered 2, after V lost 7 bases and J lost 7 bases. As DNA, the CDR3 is TGCAGCGCAACTAGCGGGAGGAATGAGCAGTTCTTC. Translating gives CSATSGRNEQFF.

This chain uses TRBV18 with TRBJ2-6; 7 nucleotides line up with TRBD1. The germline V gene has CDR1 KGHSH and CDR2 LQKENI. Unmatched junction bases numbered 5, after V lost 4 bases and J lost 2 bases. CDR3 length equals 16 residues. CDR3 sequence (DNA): TGTGCCAGCTCACTAAACCAGGGGGCTGGGGCCAACGTCCTGACTTTC. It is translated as CASSLNQGAGANVLTF.

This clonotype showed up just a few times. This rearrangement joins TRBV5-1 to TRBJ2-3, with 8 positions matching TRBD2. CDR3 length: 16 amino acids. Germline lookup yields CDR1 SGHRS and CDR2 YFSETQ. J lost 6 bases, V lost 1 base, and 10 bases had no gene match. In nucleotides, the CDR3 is TGCGCCAGCAGCTTGTCAAGCGGGAGAAGACCGGATACGCAGTATTTT. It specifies CASSLSSGRRPDTQYF.